The T cell receptor (beta chain) under discussion was sequenced for a study of cytomegalovirus exposure and HLA in healthy donors. Broader study findings: For presence/absence analyses, sequencing depth was assumed to be roughly uniform across donors. Most subjects had HLA-A and HLA-B alleles reportedly predicted accurately by TCR beta sequences.

V lost 6 bases, J lost 1 base, and 9 bases lay in between. CDR1 and CDR2 (germline): MNHEY, SMNVEV (reference sequence). The CDR3 runs to 13 residues. 60 Vbeta and 13 Jbeta primers were used in PCR. Libraries were prepared by immunoSEQ multiplex PCR; TCRdb keeps only in-frame clonotypes and omits some of them. The sample holds over 150,000 clones; about 88% are singletons and the top ten take around 2.6%. Worth noting for this clone: Its antigen is undetermined.

The material sequenced was PBMCs. The sequence came from a man in his thirties or forties in good health and CMV-seropositive. This rearrangement joins TRBV27 to TRBJ1-1, with a tentative D call TRBD1 (5 bases). The CDR3 sequence: CASSPRGNTEAFF. CDR3 DNA sequence: TGTGCCAGCAGCCCAAGGGGGAACACTGAAGCTTTCTTT.